Listed here is a single T cell receptor (beta chain). These data come from a study of blood T cell repertoires in COVID-19. Overall study: PBMCs, B-cell-depleted T cells, or T cells were the source of the cDNA or gDNA that made up the material.

CDR1 SGHRS and CDR2 YFSETQ come from the germline V gene. The CDR3 totals 14 residues. Trimming shortened V by 5 bases and J by 0 bases, and 12 bases separated the two germline ends. Sequencing was performed with immunoSEQ multiplex PCR; in TCRdb, only in-frame clones are kept and a portion is missing. The sample has fewer than 100,000 clones, 88% seen once. This receptor was taken from a human donor in a cohort sampled during active COVID-19. This chain links TRBV5-1 with TRBJ2-7; maybe TRBD2 (6 bases). Material: peripheral blood. The DNA for the CDR3 is TGCGCCAGCAGTCTAAGGGACTCCTCCTACGAGCAGTACTTC. Amino acid sequence: CASSLRDSSYEQYF.